These T cell receptor beta chains were read from a single sample in a study of T cells in Graves' hyperthyroidism and ophthalmopathy. TCRdb ran MiXCR on the multiplex PCR reads and lists one entry per CDR3 protein. The data hold roughly 700,000 distinct CDR3 sequences, with 30% to 40% observed a single time. The source material was blood. Receptor source: a woman aged 40 to 50 with Graves' hyperthyroidism. Each CDR3 is given with its conserved first and last residue. A D gene is named only where the DNA matches it firmly. Clone size is given for some rows only: seen once, a few or many times, or a class if the clone is expanded.

J,size,V,D,length,DNA,CDR3
TRBJ1-1,once,TRBV2,.,14,TGTGCCAGCAGTGAACTGGGCCGGGACACTGAAGCTTTCTTT,CASSELGRDTEAFF
TRBJ1-5,few,TRBV6-5,.,14,TGTGCCAGCGGGGAGGGGCAGGGTCATCAGCCCCAGCATTTT,CASGEGQGHQPQHF
TRBJ1-1,.,TRBV9,TRBD1,15,TGTGCCAGCAGCCGGCCGGACAGGGGGAACACTGAAGCTTTCTTT,CASSRPDRGNTEAFF
TRBJ2-2,few,TRBV6-5,TRBD2,16,TGTGCCAGCAGGAGGGACCTAGCGGACAACACCGGGGAGCTGTTTTTT,CASRRDLADNTGELFF
TRBJ1-2,.,TRBV29-1,.,12,TGCAGCTTTCCAGGGGTTTTCTATGGCTACACCTTC,CSFPGVFYGYTF
TRBJ2-7,.,TRBV6-5,TRBD2,13,TGTGCCAGTCGGACTAGCGGGAGACGCGAGCAGTACTTC,CASRTSGRREQYF
TRBJ2-5,.,TRBV4-3,.,13,TGCGCCAGCAGTATGGCCCCGGGGGAGACCCAGTACTTC,CASSMAPGETQYF
TRBJ1-2,few,TRBV12-3/TRBV12-4,.,14,TGTGCCAGCAGTTTCTTGGGTACTAACTATGGCTACACCTTC,CASSFLGTNYGYTF
TRBJ1-2,.,TRBV12-3/TRBV12-4,TRBD1,15,TGTGCCAGCAATGCCTGGACAGGGGAGAACTATGGCTACACCTTC,CASNAWTGENYGYTF
TRBJ2-7,many,TRBV7-2,TRBD1,13,TGTGCCAGTGCCGGGACAGGATCCGTCGAGCAGTACTTC,CASAGTGSVEQYF
TRBJ2-7,.,TRBV20-1,.,14,TGCAGTGCTAGAGTGCCAGCACAAGCCTACGAGCAGTACTTC,CSARVPAQAYEQYF
TRBJ2-5,few,TRBV27,TRBD2,12,TGTGCCAGCGGGGGAGGGTCGCGGACCCAGTACTTC,CASGGGSRTQYF
TRBJ2-5,many,TRBV20-1,TRBD2,17,TGCAGTGCTACGACTAGCGGGGGGCTCCAGTCCCAAGAGACCCAGTACTTC,CSATTSGGLQSQETQYF
TRBJ2-1,many,TRBV7-6,.,14,TGTGCCAGCAGCTCTGGGACAGCGGGTAATGAGCAGTTCTTC,CASSSGTAGNEQFF
TRBJ1-1,few,TRBV6-5,.,15,TGTGCCAGCTCACTTGTTACAGGGCAAGAGGCTGAAGCTTTCTTT,CASSLVTGQEAEAFF
TRBJ2-5,.,TRBV3-1,TRBD2,17,TGTGCCAGCAGCCAGGGGAACCTAGCGGGGGGGCGAGAGACCCAGTACTTC,CASSQGNLAGGRETQYF
TRBJ1-5,many,TRBV7-2,.,16,TGTGCCAGCAGCTTAGCCCCAGTCGGGATCAATCAGCCCCAGCATTTT,CASSLAPVGINQPQHF
TRBJ2-6,.,TRBV10-3,.,15,TGTGCCATCAGTTCTGGGGGGCGCGGGGCCAACGTCCTGACTTTC,CAISSGGRGANVLTF
TRBJ1-1,.,TRBV20-1,TRBD1,15,TGCAGTGCAGAGGACAGGGGGCGCCGATGGACTGAAGCTTTCTTT,CSAEDRGRRWTEAFF
TRBJ2-7,.,TRBV2,.,11,TGTGCCAGCAGTACTGCAAATGAGCAGTACTTC,CASSTANEQYF
TRBJ1-5,many,TRBV20-1,.,14,TGCAGTGCTAGCGAGTCGGGTATCAATCAGCCCCAGCATTTT,CSASESGINQPQHF
TRBJ1-5,few,TRBV19,TRBD1,16,TGTGCCAGTAGCTTTTTTATGACAGGGGATAATCAGCCCCAGCATTTT,CASSFFMTGDNQPQHF
TRBJ2-7,.,TRBV28,.,13,TGTGCCAGCAGCGGGGACCCAACCTACGAGCAGTACTTC,CASSGDPTYEQYF
TRBJ1-3,few,TRBV19,.,16,TGTGCCACCTCACCGCCGGGACTCATCTCTGGAAACACCATATATTTT,CATSPPGLISGNTIYF
TRBJ1-2,.,TRBV7-2,.,18,TGTGCCAGCAGACGGTACCCAGGTCCAAGCCGAGCTAACTATGGCTACACCTTC,CASRRYPGPSRANYGYTF
TRBJ1-5,few,TRBV19,.,12,TGTGCCAGTAGTTGGCCCAATCAGCCCCAGCATTTT,CASSWPNQPQHF
TRBJ2-5,.,TRBV25-1,.,15,TGTGCCAGCAGTGAATTAGCACGCGACCAAGAGACCCAGTACTTC,CASSELARDQETQYF